This T cell receptor beta chain was identified during a study of early T cells in non-severe SARS-CoV-2 infection. The library protocol tagged individual cDNA molecules with unique molecular identifiers. TCRdb itself ran the 5' RACE reads through MiXCR, one entry per CDR3 protein. The sample consists of roughly 53,000 distinct CDR3 sequences, about 10% of them appearing once. In this sample, this clonotype turned up a few times. The CDR3 sequence is 11 residues long. Germline values: CDR1 SNHLY, CDR2 FYNNEI. J lost 5 bases, V lost 9 bases, and 2 bases had no gene match. The sequenced sample was whole blood. The rearrangement joins TRBV2 to TRBJ2-3, with 7 nucleotides matching TRBD2. The clonotype originates from an adult who was a healthcare worker with PCR-confirmed SARS-CoV-2 infection or an uninfected control (not recorded which). CDR3 nucleotide sequence: TGTGCCAGGAAGCGGGGAGATACGCAGTATTTT. It encodes CARKRGDTQYF.